The TCR beta chain under discussion was sequenced for a study of response to subunit inactivated influenza vaccine. The study, taken as a whole, reports: The authors put forward the suggestion that each seasonal influenza vaccination may bring in only a limited number of new T cells.

V was clipped by 6 bases and J by 2 bases, with 8 bases between them. The CDR3 is 12 amino acids. Germline V gene sequence: CDR1 WNHNN, CDR2 SYGVQD (reference sequence). TCRdb reprocessed the RT-PCR reads with MiXCR, giving one entry per CDR3 protein. The sample has 200,000 to 300,000 distinct CDR3 sequences, more than 10% seen once. In its sample, this clonotype was seen many times. The antigen remains undetermined. The sample was non-naive T cells sorted from PBMCs, taken around 14 days before vaccination. The chain has TRBV10-1 and TRBJ2-7, with a tentative D call TRBD1 (5 bases). The sequence derives from a man aged 50-59 years who received an inactivated influenza vaccine. CDR3 sequence: CASSPGPYEQYF. CDR3 bases: TGCGCCAGCAGCCCAGGGCCCTACGAGCAGTACTTC.